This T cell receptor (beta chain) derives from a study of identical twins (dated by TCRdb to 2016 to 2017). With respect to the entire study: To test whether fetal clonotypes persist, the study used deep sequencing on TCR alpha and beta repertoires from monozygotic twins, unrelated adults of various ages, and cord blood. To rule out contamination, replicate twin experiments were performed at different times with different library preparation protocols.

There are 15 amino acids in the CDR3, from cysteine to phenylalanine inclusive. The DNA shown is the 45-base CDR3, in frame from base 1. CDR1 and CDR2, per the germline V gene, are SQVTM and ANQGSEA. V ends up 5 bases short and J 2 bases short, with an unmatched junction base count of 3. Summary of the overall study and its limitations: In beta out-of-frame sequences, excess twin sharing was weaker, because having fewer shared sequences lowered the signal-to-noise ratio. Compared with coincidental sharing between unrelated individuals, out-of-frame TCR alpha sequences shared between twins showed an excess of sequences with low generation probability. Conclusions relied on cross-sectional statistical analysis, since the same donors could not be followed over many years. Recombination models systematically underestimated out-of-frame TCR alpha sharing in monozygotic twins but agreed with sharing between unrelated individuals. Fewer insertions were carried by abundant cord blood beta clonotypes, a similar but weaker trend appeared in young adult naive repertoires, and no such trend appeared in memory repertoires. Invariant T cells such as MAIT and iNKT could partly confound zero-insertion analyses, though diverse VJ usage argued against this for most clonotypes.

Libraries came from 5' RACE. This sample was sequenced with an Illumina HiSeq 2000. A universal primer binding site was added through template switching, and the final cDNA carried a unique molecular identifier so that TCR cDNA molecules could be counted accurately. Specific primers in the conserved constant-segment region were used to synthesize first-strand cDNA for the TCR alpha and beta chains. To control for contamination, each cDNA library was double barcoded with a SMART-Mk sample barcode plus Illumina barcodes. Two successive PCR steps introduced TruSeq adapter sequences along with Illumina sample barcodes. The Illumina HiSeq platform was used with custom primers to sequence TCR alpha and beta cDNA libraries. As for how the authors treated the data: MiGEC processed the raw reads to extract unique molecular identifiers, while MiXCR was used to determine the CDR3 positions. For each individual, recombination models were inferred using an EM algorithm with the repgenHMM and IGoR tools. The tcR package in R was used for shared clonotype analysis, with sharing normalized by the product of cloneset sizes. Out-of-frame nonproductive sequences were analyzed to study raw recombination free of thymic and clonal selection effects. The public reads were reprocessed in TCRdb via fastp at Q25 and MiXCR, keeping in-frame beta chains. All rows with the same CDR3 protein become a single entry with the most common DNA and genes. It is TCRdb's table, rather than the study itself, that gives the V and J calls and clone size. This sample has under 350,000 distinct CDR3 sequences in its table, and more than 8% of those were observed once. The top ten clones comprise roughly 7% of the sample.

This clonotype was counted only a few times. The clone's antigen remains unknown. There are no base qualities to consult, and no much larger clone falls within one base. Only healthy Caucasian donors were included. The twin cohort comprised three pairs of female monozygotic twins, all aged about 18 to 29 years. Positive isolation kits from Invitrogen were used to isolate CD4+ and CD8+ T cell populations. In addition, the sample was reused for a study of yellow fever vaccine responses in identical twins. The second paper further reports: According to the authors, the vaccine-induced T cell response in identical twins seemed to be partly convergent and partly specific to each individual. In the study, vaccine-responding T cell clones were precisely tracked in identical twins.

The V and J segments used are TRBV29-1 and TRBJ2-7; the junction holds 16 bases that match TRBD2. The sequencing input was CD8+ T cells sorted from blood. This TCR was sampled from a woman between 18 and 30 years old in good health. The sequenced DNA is TGCAGCGTTTCGGGACTAGCGGGAGGGCCCTACGAGCAGTACTTC. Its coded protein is CSVSGLAGGPYEQYF.